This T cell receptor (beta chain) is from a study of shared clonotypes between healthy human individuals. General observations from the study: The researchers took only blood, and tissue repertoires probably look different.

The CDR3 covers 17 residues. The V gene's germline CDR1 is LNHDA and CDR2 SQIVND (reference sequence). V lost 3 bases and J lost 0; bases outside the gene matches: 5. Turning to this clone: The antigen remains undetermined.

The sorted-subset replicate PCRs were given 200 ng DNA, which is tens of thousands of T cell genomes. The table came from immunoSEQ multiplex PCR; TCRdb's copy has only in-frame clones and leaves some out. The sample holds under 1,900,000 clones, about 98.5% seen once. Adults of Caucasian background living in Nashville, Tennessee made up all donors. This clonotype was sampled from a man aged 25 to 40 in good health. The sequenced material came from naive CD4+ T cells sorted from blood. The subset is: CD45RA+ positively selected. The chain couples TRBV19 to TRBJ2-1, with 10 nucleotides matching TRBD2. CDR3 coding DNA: TGTGCCAGTAGTATGAACCCTAGCGGGAGCTCCTACAATGAGCAGTTCTTC. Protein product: CASSMNPSGSSYNEQFF.